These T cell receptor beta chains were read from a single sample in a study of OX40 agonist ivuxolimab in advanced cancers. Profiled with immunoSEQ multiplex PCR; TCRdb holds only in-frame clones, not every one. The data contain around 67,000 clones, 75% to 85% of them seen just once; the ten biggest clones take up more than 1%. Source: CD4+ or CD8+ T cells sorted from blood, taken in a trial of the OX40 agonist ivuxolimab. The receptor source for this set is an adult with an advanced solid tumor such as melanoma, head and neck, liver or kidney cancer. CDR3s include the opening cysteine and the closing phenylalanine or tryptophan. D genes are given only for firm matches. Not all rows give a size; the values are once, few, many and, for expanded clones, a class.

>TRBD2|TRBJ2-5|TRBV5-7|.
TGTGCCAGCAGCCTGGGACTACTGGCCGGAGAGACCCAGTACTTC
CASSLGLLAGETQYF
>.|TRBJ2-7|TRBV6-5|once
TGTGCCAGCAGTATGGACCGGGGGCTGGGGGAGCAGTACTTC
CASSMDRGLGEQYF
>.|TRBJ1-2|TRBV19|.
TGTGCCAGTAGTAGGGCTCTCAACTATGGCTACACCTTC
CASSRALNYGYTF
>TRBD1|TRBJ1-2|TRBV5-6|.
TGTGCCAGCAACCCGCGGACAGGGGGCAACTATGGCTACACCTTC
CASNPRTGGNYGYTF
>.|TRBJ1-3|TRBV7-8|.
TGTGCCAGCAGCTTTTCTACTGGAAACACCATATATTTT
CASSFSTGNTIYF
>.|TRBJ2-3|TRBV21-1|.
TGTGCCAGCAGCACTAAATCAGACAGCTCCACAGATACGCAGTATTTT
CASSTKSDSSTDTQYF
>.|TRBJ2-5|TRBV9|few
TGTGCCAGCAGCGTATTCCAGGGATCGGAGACCCAGTACTTC
CASSVFQGSETQYF
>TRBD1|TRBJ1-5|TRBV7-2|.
TGTGCCAGCAGCCCCCGCCAGGGGGGTCAGCCCCAGCATTTT
CASSPRQGGQPQHF
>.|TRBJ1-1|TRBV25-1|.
TGTGCCAGCAGTGATCCCGGCCTGAACACTGAAGCTTTCTTT
CASSDPGLNTEAFF
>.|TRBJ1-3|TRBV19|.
TGTGCCAGTAGTATGACATTTTCCGGCTCTGGAAACACCATATATTTT
CASSMTFSGSGNTIYF
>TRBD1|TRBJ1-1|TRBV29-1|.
TGCAGCGGAAACAGGGGGAACACTGAAGCTTTCTTT
CSGNRGNTEAFF
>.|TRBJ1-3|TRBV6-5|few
TGTGCCAGCAGACGAGGACGAGACTCTGGAAACACCATATATTTT
CASRRGRDSGNTIYF
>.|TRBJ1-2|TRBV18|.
TGTGCCAGCTCACCCGACAGGCAAAAATATGGCTACACCTTC
CASSPDRQKYGYTF
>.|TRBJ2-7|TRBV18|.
TGTGCCAGCTCACCCCAGCCATCAGGCTACGAGCAGTACTTC
CASSPQPSGYEQYF
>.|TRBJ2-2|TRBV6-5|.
TGTGCCAGCAGTTTATACGGGACATATCCCGGGGAGCTGTTTTTT
CASSLYGTYPGELFF
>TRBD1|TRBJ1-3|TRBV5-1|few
TGCGCCAGCAGCTTAGAGGGGGCCTCTGGAAACACCATATATTTT
CASSLEGASGNTIYF
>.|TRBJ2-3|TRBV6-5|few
TGTGCCAGCAGTGGGGGCACAGATACGCAGTATTTT
CASSGGTDTQYF
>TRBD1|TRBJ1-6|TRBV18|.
TGTGCCAGCTCACCGGGACAGGGCAATTCACCCCTCCACTTT
CASSPGQGNSPLHF
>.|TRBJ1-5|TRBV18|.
TGTGCCAGCTCACGGGATAGAACAGGACTTGATCAGCCCCAGCATTTT
CASSRDRTGLDQPQHF
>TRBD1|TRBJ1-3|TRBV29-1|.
TGCAGCGTTTTAGGGGGCCAAAGAAACACCATATATTTT
CSVLGGQRNTIYF
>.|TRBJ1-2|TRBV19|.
TGTGCCAGTAGAGGCTTCTATGGCTACACCTTC
CASRGFYGYTF
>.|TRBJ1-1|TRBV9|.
TGTGCCAGCAGTCCCAGACAGCACATGAACACTGAAGCTTTCTTT
CASSPRQHMNTEAFF
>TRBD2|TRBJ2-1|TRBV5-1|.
TGCGCCAGCAGCGACGGACTAGCGGGGGGGACGAAAACCTACAATGAGCAGTTCTTC
CASSDGLAGGTKTYNEQFF
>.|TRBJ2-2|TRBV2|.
TGTGCCAGCAGTGAACTGGGGGGGGCTGCGAACACCGGGGAGCTGTTTTTT
CASSELGGAANTGELFF
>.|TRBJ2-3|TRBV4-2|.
TGTGCCAGCAGCCCAAAGGTCCCGTCGGCAGGGATCACAGATACGCAGTATTTT
CASSPKVPSAGITDTQYF
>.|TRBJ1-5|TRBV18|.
TGTGCCAGCTCACCATCGGTGACGGAGCCCCAGCATTTT
CASSPSVTEPQHF
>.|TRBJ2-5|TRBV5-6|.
TGTGCCAGCAGCGCCCTCGGACTCCTCCAAGAGACCCAGTACTTC
CASSALGLLQETQYF
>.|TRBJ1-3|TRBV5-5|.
TGTGCCAGCAGCGGGGGCCAGGGACTCTCTGGAAACACCATATATTTT
CASSGGQGLSGNTIYF
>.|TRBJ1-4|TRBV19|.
TGTGCCAGTAGCGGCCAGGGTGAGGGAAAACTGTTTTTT
CASSGQGEGKLFF
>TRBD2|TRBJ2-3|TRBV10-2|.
TGCGCCAGCAGCCCAACACTAGCGGGGCCCACAGATACGCAGTATTTT
CASSPTLAGPTDTQYF
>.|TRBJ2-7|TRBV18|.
TGTGCCAGCTCACCACGGGGAGAGGGCGAGCAGTACTTC
CASSPRGEGEQYF
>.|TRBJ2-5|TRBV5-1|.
TGCGCCAGCAGGGCCTTGGGGGATCAAGAGACCCAGTACTTC
CASRALGDQETQYF
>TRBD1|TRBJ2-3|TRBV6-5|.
TGTGCCAGCAGCCCCCGGACAGGGGGCACAGATACGCAGTATTTT
CASSPRTGGTDTQYF
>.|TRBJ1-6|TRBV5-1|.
TGCGCCAGCAGCTTGGGTCCGCAGCTGGCCCTCCACTTT
CASSLGPQLALHF
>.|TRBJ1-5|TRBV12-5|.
TGTGCTAGTGGTTTGGTAGGCCAGGGGAGCAATCAGCCCCAGCATTTT
CASGLVGQGSNQPQHF
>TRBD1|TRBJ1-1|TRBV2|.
TGTGCCAGCAGTGACCGGACAGGGTGGGCTTTCTTT
CASSDRTGWAFF
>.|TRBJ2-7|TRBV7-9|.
TGTGCCAGCAGCTTGGGAAACATAGGGGGCTACGAGCAGTACTTC
CASSLGNIGGYEQYF
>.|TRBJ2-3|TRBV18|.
TGTGCCAGCTCACCACCACAGGGCTTCACAGATACGCAGTATTTT
CASSPPQGFTDTQYF
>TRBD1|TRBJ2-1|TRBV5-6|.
TGTGCCAGCAGTTGGGGGACAGGGGACAATGAGCAGTTCTTC
CASSWGTGDNEQFF
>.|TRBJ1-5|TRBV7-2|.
TGTGCCAGCAGCTCATATAGCAATCAGCCCCAGCATTTT
CASSSYSNQPQHF
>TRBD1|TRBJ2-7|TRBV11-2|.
TGTGCCAGCAGCTTCCAAACAGGGGGGATCTACGAGCAGTACTTC
CASSFQTGGIYEQYF
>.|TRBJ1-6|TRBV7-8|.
TGTGCCAGCAGCTTAGCGTTGGGCGGCCTTAAGGCTTCACCCCTCCACTTT
CASSLALGGLKASPLHF
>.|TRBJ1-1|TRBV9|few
TGTGCCAGCAGCGCGGGACGGTTGAACACTGAAGCTTTCTTT
CASSAGRLNTEAFF
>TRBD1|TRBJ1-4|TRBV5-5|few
TGTGCCAGCAGCTTGAACAGGGGTGAAAAACTGTTTTTT
CASSLNRGEKLFF
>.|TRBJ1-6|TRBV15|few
TGTGCCACCAGCAGAGATCCGGACACAGATTCACCCCTCCACTTT
CATSRDPDTDSPLHF
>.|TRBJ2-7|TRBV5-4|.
TGTGCCAGCAGCTCAACATTAGGTTCCTACGAGCAGTACTTC
CASSSTLGSYEQYF
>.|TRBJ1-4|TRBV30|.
TGTGCCTGGGCGACACGGAGGGGTATAGAAAAACTGTTTTTT
CAWATRRGIEKLFF
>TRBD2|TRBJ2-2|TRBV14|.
TGTGCCAGCAGCCAAGGAAAGGCTAGCGGGGTCTCCGGGGAGCTGTTTTTT
CASSQGKASGVSGELFF
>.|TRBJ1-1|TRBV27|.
TGTGCCAGCAGTTTATGGGGGTACGGCACTGAAGCTTTCTTT
CASSLWGYGTEAFF
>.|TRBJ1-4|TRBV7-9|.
TGTGCCAGCAGCTATGAGTATGAAAAACTGTTTTTT
CASSYEYEKLFF
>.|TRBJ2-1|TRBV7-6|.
TGTGCCAGCAGCTTAAGAATTGGGCAGCCATTTTCCTACAATGAGCAGTTCTTC
CASSLRIGQPFSYNEQFF
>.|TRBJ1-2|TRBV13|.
TGTGCCAGCAGCTTTGGCAGATATGGCTACACCTTC
CASSFGRYGYTF
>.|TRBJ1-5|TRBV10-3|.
TGTGCCATCAGTGAGTCTCTAGGTAGCAATCAGCCCCAGCATTTT
CAISESLGSNQPQHF